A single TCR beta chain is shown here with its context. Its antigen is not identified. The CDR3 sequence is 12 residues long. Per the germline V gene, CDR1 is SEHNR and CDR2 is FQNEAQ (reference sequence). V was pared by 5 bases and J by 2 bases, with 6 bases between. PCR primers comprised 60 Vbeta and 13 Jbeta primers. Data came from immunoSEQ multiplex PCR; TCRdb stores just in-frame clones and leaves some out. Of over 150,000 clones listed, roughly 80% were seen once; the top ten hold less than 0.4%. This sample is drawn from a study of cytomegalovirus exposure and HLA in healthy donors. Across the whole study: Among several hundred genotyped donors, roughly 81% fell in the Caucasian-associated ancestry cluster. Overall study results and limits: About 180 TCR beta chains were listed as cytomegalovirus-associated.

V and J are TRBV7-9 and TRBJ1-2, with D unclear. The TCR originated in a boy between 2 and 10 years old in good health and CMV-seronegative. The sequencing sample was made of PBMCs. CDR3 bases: TGTGCCAGCAGCCCGGGGAACTATGGCTACACCTTC. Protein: CASSPGNYGYTF.